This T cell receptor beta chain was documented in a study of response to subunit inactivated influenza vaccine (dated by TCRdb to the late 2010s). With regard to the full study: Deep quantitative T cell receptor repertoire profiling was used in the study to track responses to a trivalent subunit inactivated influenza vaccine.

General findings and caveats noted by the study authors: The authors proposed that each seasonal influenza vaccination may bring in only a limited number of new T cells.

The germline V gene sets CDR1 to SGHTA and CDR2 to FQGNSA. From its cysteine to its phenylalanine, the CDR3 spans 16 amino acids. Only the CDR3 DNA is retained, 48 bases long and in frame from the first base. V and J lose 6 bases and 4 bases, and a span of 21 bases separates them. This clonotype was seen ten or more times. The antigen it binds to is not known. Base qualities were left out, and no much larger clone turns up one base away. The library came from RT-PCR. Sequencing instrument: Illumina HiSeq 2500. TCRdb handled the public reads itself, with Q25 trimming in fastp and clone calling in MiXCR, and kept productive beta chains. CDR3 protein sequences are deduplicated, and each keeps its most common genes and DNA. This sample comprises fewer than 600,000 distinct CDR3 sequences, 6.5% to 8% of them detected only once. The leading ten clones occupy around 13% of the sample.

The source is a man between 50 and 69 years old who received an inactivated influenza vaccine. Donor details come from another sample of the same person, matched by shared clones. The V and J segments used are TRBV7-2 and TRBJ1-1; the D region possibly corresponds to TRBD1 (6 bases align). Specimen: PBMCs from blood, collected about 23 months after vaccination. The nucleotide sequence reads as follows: TGTGCCAGCAGGACCCAGGGAGGGGGGTCGGGCACTGAAGCTTTCTTT. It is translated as CASRTQGGGSGTEAFF.